This T cell receptor (beta chain) was sequenced in a study of a mutant IDH1 vaccine in newly diagnosed glioma. The CDR3 is 12 residues long. Per germline, CDR1 MDHEN and CDR2 SYDVKM. Trimming stripped 3 bases from V and 8 bases from J, with 5 bases between. Documented time point: week 23, last vaccination. Every vaccination contained 300 ug of the mutant IDH1 20-mer peptide and was paired with topical imiquimod. Method: immunoSEQ multiplex PCR; TCRdb's copy keeps in-frame clones and lacks some. The table lists about 65,000 clones, more than 75% of them singletons. With regard to this clone: Its matching antigen is unknown.

The source is a man younger than 45 with glioma. The V gene is TRBV28, the J gene TRBJ1-6; no definite D call. The sequences come from PBMCs, collected from a glioma patient whose treatment included an IDH1 peptide vaccine. The CDR3 loop is CASSFWDSPLHF. The DNA of the CDR3 is TGTGCCAGCAGTTTCTGGGATTCACCCCTCCACTTT.